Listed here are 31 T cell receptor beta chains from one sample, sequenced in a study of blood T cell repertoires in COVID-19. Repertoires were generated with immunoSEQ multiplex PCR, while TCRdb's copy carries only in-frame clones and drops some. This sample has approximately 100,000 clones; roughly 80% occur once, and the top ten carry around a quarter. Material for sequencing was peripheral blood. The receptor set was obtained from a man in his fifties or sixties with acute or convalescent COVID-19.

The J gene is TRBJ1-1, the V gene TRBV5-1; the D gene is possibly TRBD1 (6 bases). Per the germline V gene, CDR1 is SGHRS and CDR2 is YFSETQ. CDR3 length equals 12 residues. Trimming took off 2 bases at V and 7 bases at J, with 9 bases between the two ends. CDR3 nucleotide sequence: TGCGCCAGCAGCTTACCAGGGGATGAAGCTTTCTTT. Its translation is CASSLPGDEAFF.

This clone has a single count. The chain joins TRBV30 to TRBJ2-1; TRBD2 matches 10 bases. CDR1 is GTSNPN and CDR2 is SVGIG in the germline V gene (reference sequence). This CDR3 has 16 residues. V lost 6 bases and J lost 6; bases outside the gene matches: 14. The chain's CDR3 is CACRPWSGRGPNEQFF. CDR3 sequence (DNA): TGTGCCTGTCGGCCATGGAGCGGGAGGGGCCCCAATGAGCAGTTCTTC.

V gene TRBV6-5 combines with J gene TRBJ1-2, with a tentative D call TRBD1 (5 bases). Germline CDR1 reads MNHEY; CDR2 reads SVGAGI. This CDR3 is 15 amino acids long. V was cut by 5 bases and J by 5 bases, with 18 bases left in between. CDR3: CASSSTGSLTYGYTF. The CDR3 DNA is TGTGCCAGCAGTAGCACAGGATCGCTCACGTATGGCTACACCTTC.

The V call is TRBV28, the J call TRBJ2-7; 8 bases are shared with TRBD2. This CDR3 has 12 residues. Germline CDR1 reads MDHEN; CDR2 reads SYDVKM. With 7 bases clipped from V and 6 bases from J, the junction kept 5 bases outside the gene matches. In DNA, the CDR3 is TGTGCCAGCAAAGCGGGAGTTACCGAGCAGTACTTC. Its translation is CASKAGVTEQYF.

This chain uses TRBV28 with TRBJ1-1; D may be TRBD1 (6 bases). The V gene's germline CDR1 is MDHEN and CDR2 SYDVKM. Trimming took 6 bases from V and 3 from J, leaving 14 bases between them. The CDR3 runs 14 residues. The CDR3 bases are TGTGCCAGCAGCTCCGGACAGTCGGACACTGAAGCTTTCTTT. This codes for CASSSGQSDTEAFF.

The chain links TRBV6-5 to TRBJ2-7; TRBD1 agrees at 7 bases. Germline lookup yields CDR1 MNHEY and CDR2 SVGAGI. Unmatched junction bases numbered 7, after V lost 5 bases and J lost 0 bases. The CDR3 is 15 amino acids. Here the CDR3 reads CASSLTGTDSYEQYF. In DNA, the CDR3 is TGTGCCAGCAGTCTCACCGGGACAGACTCCTACGAGCAGTACTTC.

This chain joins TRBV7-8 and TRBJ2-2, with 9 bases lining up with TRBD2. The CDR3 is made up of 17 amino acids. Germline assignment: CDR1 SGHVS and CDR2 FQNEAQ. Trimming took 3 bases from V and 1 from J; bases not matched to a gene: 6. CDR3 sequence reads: CASSFVAGARNTGELFF. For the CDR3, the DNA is TGTGCCAGCAGCTTCGTAGCGGGAGCGAGGAACACCGGGGAGCTGTTTTTT. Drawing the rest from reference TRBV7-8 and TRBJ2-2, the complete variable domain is GAGVSQSPRYKVAKRGQDVALRCDPISGHVSLFWYQQALGQGPEFLTYFQNEAQLDKSGLPSDRFFAERPEGSVSTLKIQRTQQEDSAVYLCASSFVAGARNTGELFFGEGSRLTVL.

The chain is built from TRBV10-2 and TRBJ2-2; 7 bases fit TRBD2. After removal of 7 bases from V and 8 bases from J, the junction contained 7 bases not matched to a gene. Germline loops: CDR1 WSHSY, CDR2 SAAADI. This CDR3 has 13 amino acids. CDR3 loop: CASKTSEGGELFF. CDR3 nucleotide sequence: TGCGCCAGCAAAACTAGCGAAGGTGGGGAGCTGTTTTTT.

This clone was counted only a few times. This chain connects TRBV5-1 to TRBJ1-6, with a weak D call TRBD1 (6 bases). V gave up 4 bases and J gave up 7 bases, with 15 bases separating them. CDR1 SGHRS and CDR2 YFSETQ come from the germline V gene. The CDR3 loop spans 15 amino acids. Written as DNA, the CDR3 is TGCGCCAGCAGCGCTACAGGGCCCGGGAATTCACCCCTCCACTTT. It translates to CASSATGPGNSPLHF.

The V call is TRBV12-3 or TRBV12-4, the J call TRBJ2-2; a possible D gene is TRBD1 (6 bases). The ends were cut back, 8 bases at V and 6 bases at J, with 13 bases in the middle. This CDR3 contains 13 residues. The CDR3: CASGQRTAGELFF. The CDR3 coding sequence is TGTGCCAGCGGACAGCGAACCGCCGGGGAGCTGTTTTTT.

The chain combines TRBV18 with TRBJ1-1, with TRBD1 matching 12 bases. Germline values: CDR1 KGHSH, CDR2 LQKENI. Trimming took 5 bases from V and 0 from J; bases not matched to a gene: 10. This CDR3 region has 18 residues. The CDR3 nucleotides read TGTGCCAGCTCATCAGGGGACAGGGGGCTAGGCTTGAACACTGAAGCTTTCTTT. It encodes CASSSGDRGLGLNTEAFF.

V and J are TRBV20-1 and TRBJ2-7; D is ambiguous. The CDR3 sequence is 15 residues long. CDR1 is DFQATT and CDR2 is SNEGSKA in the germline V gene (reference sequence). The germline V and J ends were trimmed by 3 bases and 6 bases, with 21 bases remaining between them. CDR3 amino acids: CSASGLVETGGEQYF. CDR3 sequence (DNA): TGCAGTGCTAGTGGGTTGGTGGAAACGGGTGGCGAGCAGTACTTC.

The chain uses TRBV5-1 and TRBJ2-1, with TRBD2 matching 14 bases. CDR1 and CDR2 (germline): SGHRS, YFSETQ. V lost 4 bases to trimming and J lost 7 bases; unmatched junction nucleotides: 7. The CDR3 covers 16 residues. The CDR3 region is CASSPSGTSGGNEQFF. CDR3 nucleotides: TGCGCCAGCAGCCCCTCCGGGACTAGCGGGGGAAATGAGCAGTTCTTC.

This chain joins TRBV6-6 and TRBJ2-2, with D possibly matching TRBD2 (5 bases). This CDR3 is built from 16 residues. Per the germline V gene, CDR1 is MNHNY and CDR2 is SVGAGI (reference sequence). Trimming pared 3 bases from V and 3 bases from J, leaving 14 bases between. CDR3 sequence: CASSYDRGPHTGELFF. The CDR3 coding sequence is TGTGCCAGCAGTTATGATAGAGGGCCTCACACCGGGGAGCTGTTTTTT.

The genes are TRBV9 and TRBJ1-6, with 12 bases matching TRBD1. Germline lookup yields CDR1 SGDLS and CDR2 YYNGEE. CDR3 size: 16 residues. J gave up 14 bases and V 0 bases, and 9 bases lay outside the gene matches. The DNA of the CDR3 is TGTGCCAGCAGCGTAGGGGGACAGGGGGCTTTGATAACCCTCCACTTT. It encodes CASSVGGQGALITLHF.

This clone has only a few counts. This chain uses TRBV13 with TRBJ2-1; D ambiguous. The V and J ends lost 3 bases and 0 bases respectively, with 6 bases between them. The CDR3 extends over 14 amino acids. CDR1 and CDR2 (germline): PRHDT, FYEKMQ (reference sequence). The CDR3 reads CASSFSLSYNEQFF. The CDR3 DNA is TGTGCCAGCAGCTTCTCACTCTCCTACAATGAGCAGTTCTTC.

CDR3 amino acids: CASSESVGQGGNEQFF. The DNA of the CDR3 is TGCGCCAGCAGTGAGTCGGTAGGACAGGGTGGGAATGAGCAGTTCTTC. This rearrangement joins TRBV10-1 to TRBJ2-1; 8 bases align to TRBD1. The CDR3 has 16 amino acids. Germline V gene lookup returns CDR1 WNHNN and CDR2 SYGVQD (reference sequence). After removal of 0 bases from V and 7 bases from J, the junction contained 8 bases not matched to a gene.

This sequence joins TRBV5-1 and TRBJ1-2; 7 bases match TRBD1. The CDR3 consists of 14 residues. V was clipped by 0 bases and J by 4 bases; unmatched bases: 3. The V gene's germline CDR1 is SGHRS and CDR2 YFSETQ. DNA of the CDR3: TGCGCCAGCAGCTTGGGACAGGGTTCCTATGGCTACACCTTC. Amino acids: CASSLGQGSYGYTF.

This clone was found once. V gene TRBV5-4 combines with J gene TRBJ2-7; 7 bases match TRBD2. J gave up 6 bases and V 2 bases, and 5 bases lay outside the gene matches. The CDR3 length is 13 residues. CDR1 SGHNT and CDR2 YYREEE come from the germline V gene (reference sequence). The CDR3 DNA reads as TGTGCCAGCAGCTTACGGGAGGTGGGCGAGCAGTACTTC. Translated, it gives CASSLREVGEQYF. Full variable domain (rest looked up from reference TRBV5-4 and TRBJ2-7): ETGVTQSPTHLIKTRGQQVTLRCSSQSGHNTVSWYQQALGQGPQFIFQYYREEENGRGNFPPRFSGLQFPNYSSELNVNALELDDSALYLCASSLREVGEQYFGPGTRLTVT.

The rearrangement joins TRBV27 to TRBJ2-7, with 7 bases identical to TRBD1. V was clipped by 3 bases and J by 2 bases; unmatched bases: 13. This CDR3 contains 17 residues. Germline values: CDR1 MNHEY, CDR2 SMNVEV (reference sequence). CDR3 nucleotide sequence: TGTGCCAGCAGTTTGTTAACCCCTCGACAGGGCCCCTACGAGCAGTACTTC. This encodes CASSLLTPRQGPYEQYF.

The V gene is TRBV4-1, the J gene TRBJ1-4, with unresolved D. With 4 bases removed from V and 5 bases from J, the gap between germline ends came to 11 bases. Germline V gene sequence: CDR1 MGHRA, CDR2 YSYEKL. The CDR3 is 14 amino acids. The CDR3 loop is CASSPGKTNEKLFF. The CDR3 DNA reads TGCGCCAGCAGCCCGGGTAAGACGAATGAAAAACTGTTTTTT.

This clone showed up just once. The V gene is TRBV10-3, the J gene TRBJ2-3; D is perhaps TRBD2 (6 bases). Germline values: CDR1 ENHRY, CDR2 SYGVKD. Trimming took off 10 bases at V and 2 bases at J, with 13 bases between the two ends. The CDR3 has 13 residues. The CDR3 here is CATLARSTDTQYF. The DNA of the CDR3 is TGTGCCACCCTAGCGAGGTCCACAGATACGCAGTATTTT.

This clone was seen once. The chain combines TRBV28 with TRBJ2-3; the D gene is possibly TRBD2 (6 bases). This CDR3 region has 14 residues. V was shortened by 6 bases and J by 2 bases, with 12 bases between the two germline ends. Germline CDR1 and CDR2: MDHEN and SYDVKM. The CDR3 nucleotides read TGTGCCAGCAGAAGGGACTCCTTCACAGATACGCAGTATTTT. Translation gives CASRRDSFTDTQYF.

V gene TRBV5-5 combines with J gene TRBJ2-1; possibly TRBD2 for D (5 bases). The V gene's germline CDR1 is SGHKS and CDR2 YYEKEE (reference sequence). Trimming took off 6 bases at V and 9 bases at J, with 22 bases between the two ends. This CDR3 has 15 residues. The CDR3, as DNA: TGTGCCAGCACCCCGGCTTGGCGGGTAGAGGGTGAGCAGTTCTTC. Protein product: CASTPAWRVEGEQFF.

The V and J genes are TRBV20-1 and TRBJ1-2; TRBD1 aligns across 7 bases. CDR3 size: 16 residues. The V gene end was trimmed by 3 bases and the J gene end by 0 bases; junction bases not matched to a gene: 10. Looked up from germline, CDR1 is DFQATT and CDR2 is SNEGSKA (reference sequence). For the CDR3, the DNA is TGCAGTGCTAGTTCTACAGGGGAACTTGCTAACTATGGCTACACCTTC. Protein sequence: CSASSTGELANYGYTF.

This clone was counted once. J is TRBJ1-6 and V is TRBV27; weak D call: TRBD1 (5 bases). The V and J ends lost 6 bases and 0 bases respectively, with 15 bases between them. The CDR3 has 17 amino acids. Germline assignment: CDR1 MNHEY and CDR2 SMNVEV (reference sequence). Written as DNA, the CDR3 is TGTGCCAGCAGCTTGGGGCCTTTGGCCTCCTATAATTCACCCCTCCACTTT. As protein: CASSLGPLASYNSPLHF.

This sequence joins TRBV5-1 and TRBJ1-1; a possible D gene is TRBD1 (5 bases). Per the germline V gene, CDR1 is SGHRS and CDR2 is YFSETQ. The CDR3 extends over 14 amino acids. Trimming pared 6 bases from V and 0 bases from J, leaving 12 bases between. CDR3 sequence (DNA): TGCGCCAGCAACACAGGACGCCTGAACACTGAAGCTTTCTTT. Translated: CASNTGRLNTEAFF.

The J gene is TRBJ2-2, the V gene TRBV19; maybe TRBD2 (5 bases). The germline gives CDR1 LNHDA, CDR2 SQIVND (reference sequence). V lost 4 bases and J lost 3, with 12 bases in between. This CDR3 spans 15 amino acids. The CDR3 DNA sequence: TGTGCCAGTAGTAGAGGTCGGGAATACACCGGGGAGCTGTTTTTT. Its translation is CASSRGREYTGELFF.

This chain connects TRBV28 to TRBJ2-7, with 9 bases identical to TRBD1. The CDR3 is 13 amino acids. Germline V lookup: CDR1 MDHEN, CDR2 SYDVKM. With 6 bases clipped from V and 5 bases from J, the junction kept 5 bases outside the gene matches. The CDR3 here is CASRRTGANEQYF. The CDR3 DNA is TGTGCCAGCAGGAGGACAGGGGCCAACGAGCAGTACTTC.

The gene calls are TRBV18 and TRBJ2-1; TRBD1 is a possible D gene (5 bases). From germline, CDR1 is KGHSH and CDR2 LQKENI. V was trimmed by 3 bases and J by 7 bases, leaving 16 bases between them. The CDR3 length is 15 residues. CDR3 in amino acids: CASSPRVSALNEQFF. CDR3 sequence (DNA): TGTGCCAGCTCACCCAGGGTGTCAGCCCTAAATGAGCAGTTCTTC.

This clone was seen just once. Written as DNA, the CDR3 is TGCGCCAGCAGCTTGTTGAGGGCCGGGGAGCTGTTTTTT. It specifies CASSLLRAGELFF. The V call is TRBV5-1, the J call TRBJ2-2, with a tentative D call TRBD2 (5 bases). The V end was cut by 1 base, the J end by 6 bases, with 7 bases between. Germline CDR1 reads SGHRS; CDR2 reads YFSETQ. This CDR3 is 13 amino acids long.